The 14 T cell receptor beta chains presented below share a single source sample, sequenced in a study of cytomegalovirus exposure and HLA in healthy donors. PCR employed 60 Vbeta and 13 Jbeta primers. Some clones are missing from TCRdb's copy, which holds only in-frame ones; the method was immunoSEQ multiplex PCR. Recorded for this sample: 40,000 to 50,000 clones. Sequenced input: PBMCs. The receptors stem from a woman aged 40 to 50 in good health and CMV-seronegative.

The chain has TRBV9 and TRBJ1-2; D is unclear. V was cut by 7 bases and J by 7 bases, with 23 bases left in between. The CDR3 spans 15 residues. The germline CDR1 and CDR2 sequences are SGDLS and YYNGEE. The CDR3 protein is CASGNLADGRGGYTF. CDR3 coding DNA: TGTGCCAGCGGAAACTTGGCCGACGGGAGAGGTGGCTACACCTTC.

The rearrangement uses TRBV7-6 and TRBJ2-1; 11 nucleotides match TRBD2. The CDR3 runs to 16 residues. V gave up 3 bases and J gave up 8 bases; unmatched junction bases: 9. The germline V gene has CDR1 SGHVS and CDR2 FNYEAQ. DNA of the CDR3: TGTGCCAGCAGCTTCGCCCCGGGACTAGCGGTGGATGAGCAGTTCTTC. As protein: CASSFAPGLAVDEQFF.

The chain has TRBV20-1 and TRBJ2-5; 9 bases are shared with TRBD2. V dropped 5 bases and J dropped 13; count of bases not matched to a gene: 5. The CDR3 is 10 residues long. Germline CDR1 and CDR2: DFQATT and SNEGSKA (reference sequence). The CDR3 loop reads CSAPSGDRYF. CDR3 nucleotide sequence: TGCAGTGCTCCTAGCGGGGATCGGTACTTC.

J is TRBJ2-7 and V is TRBV7-9; tentative D call: TRBD2 (6 bases). CDR1 and CDR2 (germline): SEHNR, FQNEAQ (reference sequence). This CDR3 has 14 residues. Trimming pared 5 bases from V and 4 bases from J, leaving 15 bases between. CDR3 nucleotide sequence: TGTGCCAGCAGCCTAAGGGACGGGGGATACGAGCAGTACTTC. It yields the protein CASSLRDGGYEQYF.

V usage is TRBV10-3 and J usage is TRBJ1-2; D is perhaps TRBD1 (6 bases). This CDR3 spans 12 amino acids. V lost 6 bases and J 10 bases, leaving 15 bases between the germline ends. The germline gives CDR1 ENHRY, CDR2 SYGVKD. CDR3 sequence (DNA): TGTGCCATCAGGGGGGCCGTCACGGACTACACCTTC. This sequence encodes CAIRGAVTDYTF.

This chain joins TRBV27 and TRBJ2-1; TRBD2 agrees at 7 bases. V was clipped by 0 bases and J by 5 bases; unmatched bases: 4. Per the germline V gene, CDR1 is MNHEY and CDR2 is SMNVEV (reference sequence). The CDR3 sequence is 15 residues long. The CDR3 spells CASSLSAGAHNEQFF. The DNA for the CDR3 is TGTGCCAGCAGTTTATCGGCGGGAGCCCACAATGAGCAGTTCTTC.

CDR3 region: CASSPGGTSDEQYF. Here the CDR3 DNA reads TGTGCCAGCAGTCCCGGTGGGACTAGTGACGAGCAGTACTTC. V and J are TRBV28 and TRBJ2-7; 8 positions match TRBD2. V dropped 5 bases and J dropped 5; count of bases not matched to a gene: 8. The CDR3 is made up of 14 amino acids. Per the germline V gene, CDR1 is MDHEN and CDR2 is SYDVKM. Combining the CDR3 with reference TRBV28 and TRBJ2-7 gives the whole variable domain DVKVTQSSRYLVKRTGEKVFLECVQDMDHENMFWYRQDPGLGLRLIYFSYDVKMKEKGDIPEGYSVSREKKERFSLILESASTNQTSMYLCASSPGGTSDEQYFGPGTRLTVT.

The chain uses TRBV10-3 and TRBJ1-1, with TRBD1 identical over 7 bases. CDR3 length: 14 amino acids. After removal of 3 bases from V and 5 bases from J, the junction contained 6 bases not matched to a gene. Germline V CDR1 and CDR2: ENHRY, SYGVKD. The DNA of the CDR3 is TGTGCCATCAGTGACTACGACAGGGAGACTGAAGCTTTCTTT. Amino acids: CAISDYDRETEAFF.

The rearrangement joins TRBV25-1 to TRBJ1-1, with TRBD1 identical over 10 bases. The CDR3 runs to 13 residues. The V gene's germline CDR1 is MGHDK and CDR2 SYGVNS. Unmatched junction bases numbered 1, after V lost 4 bases and J lost 5 bases. CDR3 amino acids: CASSGDRGTEAFF. The CDR3 region has the DNA TGTGCCAGCAGTGGGGACAGGGGAACTGAAGCTTTCTTT.

This rearrangement joins TRBV19 to TRBJ2-7; TRBD2 might be the D (5 bases). V dropped 5 bases and J dropped 3 bases, with 14 bases sitting between them. The germline V gene has CDR1 LNHDA and CDR2 SQIVND (reference sequence). CDR3 length: 14 residues. The CDR3 DNA is TGTGCCAGTAGTTCCGGACTCGGATTCTACGAGCAGTACTTC. Translated, it gives CASSSGLGFYEQYF.

The chain carries TRBV5-1 and TRBJ1-1; D gene ambiguous. Germline V gene data show CDR1 as SGHRS and CDR2 as YFSETQ. The CDR3 loop spans 15 amino acids. V lost 4 bases to trimming and J lost 1 base, with 14 bases between them. The chain's CDR3 is CASSPLGGENTEAFF. The CDR3 DNA sequence: TGCGCCAGCAGCCCCCTTGGAGGAGAGAACACTGAAGCTTTCTTT.

The chain is built from TRBV30 and TRBJ2-5, with D maybe TRBD1 (5 bases). The length of the CDR3 is 11 residues. Germline CDR1 GTSNPN, CDR2 SVGIG (reference sequence). The V end was cut by 0 bases, the J end by 7 bases, with 6 bases between. DNA of the CDR3: TGTGCCTGGAGTGTACAGGTGACCCAGTACTTC. Translation: CAWSVQVTQYF.

The chain joins TRBV25-1 to TRBJ2-3; 9 bases map to TRBD2. The junction had 2 bases not matched to a gene; V was cut back by 3 bases and J by 4 bases. Germline V gene lookup returns CDR1 MGHDK and CDR2 SYGVNS. CDR3 length: 14 residues. CDR3 sequence: CASSDSGSADTQYF. The CDR3, as DNA: TGTGCCAGCAGTGATAGCGGGAGTGCAGATACGCAGTATTTT.

V gene TRBV20-1 combines with J gene TRBJ1-4; D is uncertain. The CDR3 totals 11 residues. From germline, CDR1 is DFQATT and CDR2 SNEGSKA (reference sequence). The V gene lost 4 bases and the J gene lost 5 bases, with 5 bases spanning the gap. CDR3 residues: CSATENEKLFF. As DNA, the CDR3 is TGCAGTGCTACCGAGAATGAAAAACTGTTTTTT.